This T cell receptor (beta chain) was identified during a study of blood T cell repertoires in COVID-19. Study summary: Samples representing acute and convalescent COVID-19 were sourced from the United States, Italy and Spain. T cells, B-cell-depleted T cells, or PBMCs provided the cDNA or gDNA that served as material.

In the original analysis: Using reference gene primer amplification, nucleated cell counts were estimated. TCRdb's table, derived via immunoSEQ multiplex PCR, lists solely in-frame clones and lacks some. V and J calls and clone size are as listed in that table; D and trimming were resolved from the DNA. The sample carries 150,000 or so clones, 75% to 90% recorded once. CDR3 length: 17 amino acids. Trimming cost V 8 bases and J 4 bases; bases outside gene matches: 14. The germline CDR1 and CDR2 sequences are SNHLY and FYNNEI. The sequencing sample was made of peripheral blood. V usage is TRBV2 and J usage is TRBJ1-6; 7 bases fit TRBD1. This clonotype was sampled from a woman in her thirties or forties with acute or convalescent COVID-19. The CDR3 region has the DNA TGTGCCAGCCGTCTCAGCCGGACAGGCTATTATAATTCACCCCTCCACTTT. Amino acids: CASRLSRTGYYNSPLHF.